Listed below are T cell receptor beta chains from one sample, sequenced in a study of PD-1 blockade in classical Hodgkin lymphoma. Generated by immunoSEQ multiplex PCR, the TCRdb table keeps only in-frame clones and is missing some. The sample includes approximately 29,000 clones, roughly 82% of them seen just once. Sample: peripheral blood mononuclear cells (PBMCs), taken before the fourth cycle of nivolumab. These receptor sequences come from a human donor with classical Hodgkin lymphoma. Each CDR3 is given without its conserved first and last residue. Not all rows give a size; the values are once, few, many and, for expanded clones, a class.

>NA|TRBV19|TRBJ1-1
VSGRAGLTEAF
>once|TRBV5-8|TRBJ1-2
ASSSGPTHYGYT
>NA|TRBV4-3|TRBJ2-3
ASSQRTGTNTDTQY
>NA|TRBV6-6|TRBJ1-2
ASSYGGYGYT
>NA|TRBV7-9|TRBJ2-5
ASSSSGGEETQY
>NA|TRBV19|TRBJ1-2
ASSQSGYGYT
>NA|TRBV28|TRBJ2-3
ASSSPGQGGTDTQY
>NA|TRBV9|TRBJ2-7
ASSDYRAHEQY
>few|TRBV28|TRBJ2-1
ASSFSQRGGIYNEQF
>NA|TRBV5-6|TRBJ1-1
ASSRDRLNTEAF
>few|TRBV5-1|TRBJ1-1
ASSPSPLGKGNTEAF
>NA|TRBV19|TRBJ1-6
ASRETAGTANSPLH
>NA|TRBV9|TRBJ2-3
ASSVEAGGTTDTQY
>NA|TRBV19|TRBJ2-1
ASSKSGSYNEQF
>NA|TRBV1|TRBJ2-7
TYRTGGEQY
>NA|TRBV5-1|TRBJ2-7
ASSPPGQSYEQY
>NA|TRBV19|TRBJ2-1
ASMRGGDNEQF
>once|TRBV18|TRBJ1-2
ASSADRGNYGYT
>NA|TRBV18|TRBJ2-7
ASSPRAGGAYEQY
>NA|TRBV29-1|TRBJ1-2
SAPGQGGPGDGYT
>NA|TRBV7-9|TRBJ2-7
ASSSGHSYEQY
>few|TRBV7-3|TRBJ1-1
ASSLLGENTEAF
>NA|TRBV5-4|TRBJ2-3
ASSRDGPSSTDTQY